These 31 T cell receptor beta chains were sequenced from one sample in a study of beta chain features in type 1 diabetes. Expressed TCRB transcripts were sequenced after all isolated RNA was converted to cDNA. Libraries were prepared by immunoSEQ multiplex PCR; TCRdb keeps only in-frame clonotypes and omits some of them. The table includes 900,000 or so clones, roughly 15% detected once. Material for sequencing was naive CD4+ T cells from blood. The receptors come from a young woman in good health.

This chain links TRBV5-1 with TRBJ2-3; the D call may be TRBD1 or TRBD2 (5 bases each). The V and J ends lost 4 bases and 0 bases respectively, with 12 bases between them. Per the germline V gene, CDR1 is SGHRS and CDR2 is YFSETQ. The CDR3 loop spans 15 amino acids. DNA of the CDR3: TGCGCCAGCAGCCCCGGGACGGTTAGCACAGATACGCAGTATTTT. Translation gives CASSPGTVSTDTQYF.

V is TRBV7-6 and J is TRBJ2-5; tentatively, D is TRBD1 or TRBD2 (6 bases each). Between the trimmed V and J ends, which lost 1 base and 3 bases, there was a span of 9 bases. This CDR3 spans 14 amino acids. Per the germline V gene, CDR1 is SGHVS and CDR2 is FNYEAQ. The CDR3 loop is CASSLGRGKETQYF. The CDR3 DNA is TGTGCCAGCAGCTTAGGGAGGGGGAAAGAGACCCAGTACTTC. The complete variable domain, with remaining parts taken from reference TRBV7-6 and TRBJ2-5, reads GAGVSQSPRYKVTKRGQDVALRCDPISGHVSLYWYRQALGQGPEFLTYFNYEAQQDKSGLPNDRFSAERPEGSISTLTIQRTEQRDSAMYRCASSLGRGKETQYFGPGTRLLVL.

V gene TRBV10-3 combines with J gene TRBJ1-1, with TRBD1 matching over 9 bases. The CDR3 length is 15 residues. CDR1 is ENHRY, CDR2 SYGVKD, per germline. The J segment lost 1 base and the V segment lost 10 bases, leaving 10 bases of the junction unmatched. The CDR3 protein is CATNLGTGKNTEAFF. CDR3 coding DNA: TGTGCCACCAACCTTGGGACAGGGAAGAACACTGAAGCTTTCTTT.

This chain links TRBV4-2 with TRBJ2-5; 7 bases are shared with TRBD1. The DNA end lines up better with TRBJ2-7; the J call may be wrong. Germline CDR1 and CDR2: LGHNA and YNFKEQ. The CDR3 consists of 14 residues. The CDR3 coding sequence is TGTGCCAGCAGCCCCCGGACAGGAGGCGCCGAGCAGTACTTC. The encoded protein is CASSPRTGGAEQYF.

This clone was found a few times. The chain uses TRBV11-3 and TRBJ2-1, with 14 bases matching TRBD2. Germline CDR1 reads SGHNT; CDR2 reads YENEEA. The CDR3 runs to 16 residues. V dropped 3 bases and J dropped 7; count of bases not matched to a gene: 5. The CDR3 DNA follows: TGTGCCAGCAGCTTGGGCGGGACTAGCGGGAGTAATGAGCAGTTCTTC. Amino acid sequence: CASSLGGTSGSNEQFF.

This clone was counted between two and nine times. J is TRBJ2-2 and V is TRBV7-6; no reliable D call. V lost 3 bases and J 6 bases, leaving 5 bases between the germline ends. The CDR3 runs to 12 residues. Germline V gene sequence: CDR1 SGHVS, CDR2 FNYEAQ. The CDR3: CASSFSSGELFF. Written as DNA, the CDR3 is TGTGCCAGCAGCTTCTCATCCGGGGAGCTGTTTTTT.

The rearrangement uses TRBV6-6 and TRBJ2-7; TRBD1 is a possible D gene (6 bases). The ends were cut back, 6 bases at V and 1 base at J, with 16 bases in the middle. Germline V gene data show CDR1 as MNHNY and CDR2 as SVGAGI (reference sequence). The CDR3 runs 15 residues. The CDR3: CASSNRDGASYEQYF. In DNA form, the CDR3 reads TGTGCCAGCAGCAACAGGGACGGTGCATCCTACGAGCAGTACTTC.

In this sample, this clone turned up a few times. The chain joins TRBV10-2 to TRBJ2-3; D is ambiguous. From germline, CDR1 is WSHSY and CDR2 SAAADI. This CDR3 region has 12 residues. Deletions cut 8 bases from V and 3 bases from J, with 9 bases between. CDR3 in amino acids: CASSLKTDTQYF. The DNA for the CDR3 is TGCGCCAGCTCCCTCAAGACAGATACGCAGTATTTT.

The chain joins TRBV5-1 to TRBJ2-5; TRBD2 matches 9 bases. V shed 2 bases, J shed 2 bases, and the junction held 7 bases outside the gene matches. Germline V lookup: CDR1 SGHRS, CDR2 YFSETQ. The CDR3 runs 16 residues. CDR3 residues: CASSFPSGMSQETQYF. The CDR3 coding sequence is TGCGCCAGCAGCTTCCCTAGCGGGATGTCACAAGAGACCCAGTACTTC.

The rearrangement uses TRBV19 and TRBJ2-5; D remains unclear. Trimming pared 6 bases from V and 1 base from J, leaving 9 bases between. The CDR3 is made up of 13 amino acids. CDR1 LNHDA and CDR2 SQIVND come from the germline V gene (reference sequence). CDR3 protein: CASRAQSQETQYF. The CDR3 region has the DNA TGTGCCAGTAGGGCACAGAGCCAAGAGACCCAGTACTTC.

This clone was seen only a few times. The chain links TRBV6-5 to TRBJ1-1, with TRBD1 identical over 7 bases. The V segment lost 0 bases and the J segment 2 bases; nucleotides outside the gene matches: 3. Germline CDR1 is MNHEY and CDR2 is SVGAGI. The CDR3 runs 15 residues. This CDR3 is CASSYSRGLNTEAFF. CDR3 bases: TGTGCCAGCAGTTACTCGAGGGGGCTTAACACTGAAGCTTTCTTT.

This clone appeared a few times. The chain links TRBV4-3 to TRBJ2-1; weak D call: TRBD2 (6 bases). CDR3 length: 14 residues. The V and J ends lost 3 bases and 14 bases respectively, with 20 bases between them. In germline, CDR1 is LGHNA, CDR2 YSLEER. CDR3 sequence reads: CASSQLAAGPVKFF. Here the CDR3 DNA reads TGCGCCAGCAGCCAGTTAGCGGCTGGCCCCGTCAAGTTCTTC.

The gene calls are TRBV5-1 and TRBJ2-5, with D hard to call. V shed 3 bases and J shed 5 bases, with 20 bases lying between them. This CDR3 comprises 16 residues. Germline assignment: CDR1 SGHRS and CDR2 YFSETQ. CDR3 DNA: TGCGCCAGCAGCTGGTCATTAAAGGGAAGTGGCGAGACCCAGTACTTC. Translating it yields CASSWSLKGSGETQYF.

This clone has a handful of counts. V usage is TRBV10-3 and J usage is TRBJ1-1; D not certain. V was cut by 4 bases and J by 1 base, with 4 bases left in between. The CDR3 extends over 12 amino acids. CDR1 is ENHRY and CDR2 is SYGVKD in the germline V gene. This CDR3 reads CAISATNTEAFF. CDR3 nucleotides: TGTGCCATCAGTGCGACGAACACTGAAGCTTTCTTT.

This clone was detected only a few times. The rearrangement links TRBV29-1 to TRBJ2-3; no clear D. CDR3 length: 11 amino acids. CDR1 and CDR2 from the germline V gene are SQVTM and ANQGSEA. V was shortened by 7 bases and J by 6 bases, with 11 bases between the two germline ends. The CDR3 DNA is TGCAGCGCTGCAGTGGCGGATACGCAGTATTTT. Its translation is CSAAVADTQYF.

This clone was observed a few times. The chain employs TRBV7-9 and TRBJ2-1, with a tentative D call TRBD1 (6 bases). CDR3 length equals 13 residues. V dropped 2 bases and J dropped 9 bases, with 11 bases sitting between them. Germline V CDR1 and CDR2: SEHNR, FQNEAQ (reference sequence). The CDR3 sequence: CASSLQGLSEQFF. The CDR3 DNA is TGTGCCAGCAGCTTACAGGGGCTCAGTGAGCAGTTCTTC.

V and J are TRBV25-1 and TRBJ1-2; tentatively, D is TRBD1 (5 bases). The germline gives CDR1 MGHDK, CDR2 SYGVNS. The CDR3 has 13 residues. V shed 4 bases and J shed 3 bases, with 9 bases lying between them. The CDR3: CASSGGTYYGYTF. The CDR3 region has the DNA TGTGCCAGCAGTGGCGGGACCTACTATGGCTACACCTTC.

This chain uses TRBV4-2 with TRBJ2-2, with D tentatively TRBD1 (6 bases). V lost 2 bases and J 0 bases, leaving 13 bases between the germline ends. Germline CDR1 is LGHNA and CDR2 is YNFKEQ. The CDR3 runs 17 residues. The CDR3 protein is CASSQNARGSNTGELFF. Here the CDR3 DNA reads TGTGCCAGCAGCCAAAATGCCAGGGGTTCGAACACCGGGGAGCTGTTTTTT.

This chain links TRBV10-3 with TRBJ2-7; 12 bases map to TRBD2. Germline V CDR1 and CDR2: ENHRY, SYGVKD. V was pared by 3 bases and J by 4 bases, with 7 bases of the junction left unmatched. This CDR3 region has 16 residues. The CDR3 DNA follows: TGTGCCATCAGTGATCTAAGACTAGCGGGAGCTTACGAGCAGTACTTC. Translated, it gives CAISDLRLAGAYEQYF.

The J gene is TRBJ2-3, the V gene TRBV7-9; D not certain. This CDR3 region has 12 residues. CDR1 is SEHNR, CDR2 FQNEAQ, per germline (reference sequence). Between the trimmed V and J ends, which lost 4 bases and 6 bases, there was a span of 8 bases. Here the CDR3 reads CASSSSSDTQYF. For the CDR3, the DNA is TGTGCCAGCAGCTCCTCTTCGGATACGCAGTATTTT.

The chain uses TRBV18 and TRBJ1-1; 7 positions match TRBD1. The CDR3 runs 14 residues. V was pared by 8 bases and J by 0 bases, with 6 bases of the junction left unmatched. Germline V lookup: CDR1 KGHSH, CDR2 LQKENI. CDR3 region: CASLQGVLNTEAFF. The DNA for the CDR3 is TGTGCCAGCCTCCAGGGGGTTTTGAACACTGAAGCTTTCTTT.

This clone was recorded a few times. This chain joins TRBV28 and TRBJ2-5, with 7 bases matching TRBD2. V was clipped by 5 bases and J by 1 base; unmatched bases: 4. Germline CDR1 reads MDHEN; CDR2 reads SYDVKM. This CDR3 has 14 amino acids. CDR3 protein: CASSELAAQETQYF. In nucleotides, the CDR3 is TGTGCCAGCAGTGAGCTAGCGGCCCAAGAGACCCAGTACTTC. Full variable domain (missing parts from reference TRBV28 and TRBJ2-5): DVKVTQSSRYLVKRTGEKVFLECVQDMDHENMFWYRQDPGLGLRLIYFSYDVKMKEKGDIPEGYSVSREKKERFSLILESASTNQTSMYLCASSELAAQETQYFGPGTRLLVL.

Only a few counts were recorded for this clone. J is TRBJ2-1 and V is TRBV19; D is unclear. Trimming took off 6 bases at V and 7 bases at J, with 13 bases between the two ends. Per the germline V gene, CDR1 is LNHDA and CDR2 is SQIVND (reference sequence). The CDR3 consists of 13 residues. The CDR3 reads CASRKNTVNEQFF. CDR3 DNA sequence: TGTGCCAGTAGGAAAAACACGGTAAATGAGCAGTTCTTC.

This clone was recorded a few times. The chain links TRBV7-9 to TRBJ2-2; D may match TRBD1 or TRBD2 (5 bases each). Germline lookup yields CDR1 SEHNR and CDR2 FQNEAQ (reference sequence). The CDR3 has 13 amino acids. Trimming left V 8 bases short and J 4 bases short, with 11 bases between. Here the CDR3 reads CASFFGTTGELFF. CDR3 in DNA: TGTGCCAGCTTTTTTGGGACCACCGGGGAGCTGTTTTTT. The full variable domain, with the rest looked up from reference TRBV7-9 and TRBJ2-2, is DTGVSQNPRHKITKRGQNVTFRCDPISEHNRLYWYRQTLGQGPEFLTYFQNEAQLEKSRLLSDRFSAERPKGSFSTLEIQRTEQGDSAMYLCASFFGTTGELFFGEGSRLTVL.

The rearrangement uses TRBV27 and TRBJ2-5; TRBD2 is a possible D gene (6 bases). Trimming pared 2 bases from V and 5 bases from J, leaving 15 bases between. The CDR3 is 15 amino acids. The germline V gene has CDR1 MNHEY and CDR2 SMNVEV (reference sequence). The CDR3 protein is CASSLRWSGVETQYF. CDR3 DNA sequence: TGTGCCAGCAGTTTACGCTGGTCGGGAGTTGAGACCCAGTACTTC.

The chain couples TRBV5-1 to TRBJ2-7, with TRBD1 identical over 10 bases. V was pared by 1 base and J by 5 bases, with 3 bases of the junction left unmatched. This CDR3 contains 14 residues. Germline CDR1 reads SGHRS; CDR2 reads YFSETQ. The CDR3 nucleotides read TGCGCCAGCAGCTTGCAGACAGGGGGCAACGAGCAGTACTTC. Its translation is CASSLQTGGNEQYF.

This rearrangement joins TRBV10-3 to TRBJ2-5, with 9 bases lining up with TRBD1. Trimming took 7 bases from V and 1 from J; bases not matched to a gene: 7. The CDR3 has 15 residues. Per germline, CDR1 ENHRY and CDR2 SYGVKD. The CDR3 DNA sequence: TGTGCCATCATGGGAGACAGGGGGGGCCAAGAGACCCAGTACTTC. Protein product: CAIMGDRGGQETQYF.

This chain connects TRBV19 to TRBJ2-2; D tentatively reads TRBD1 or TRBD2 (5 bases each). This CDR3 spans 18 amino acids. V was shortened by 2 bases and J by 1 base, with 17 bases between the two germline ends. Germline V CDR1 and CDR2: LNHDA, SQIVND (reference sequence). The CDR3 loop is CASSIRTGWQGNTGELFF. CDR3 nucleotide sequence: TGTGCCAGTAGTATAAGGACGGGGTGGCAGGGGAACACCGGGGAGCTGTTTTTT.

The chain carries TRBV7-2 and TRBJ2-7; the D call may be TRBD1 or TRBD2 (5 bases each). V was pared by 7 bases and J by 0 bases, with 22 bases between. The CDR3 is 17 residues long. Germline V CDR1 and CDR2: SGHTA, FQGNSA. The CDR3 here is CASKGVSRDGRSYEQYF. The CDR3 DNA reads as TGTGCCAGCAAGGGAGTTAGCAGGGACGGTCGCTCCTACGAGCAGTACTTC.

This clone was counted a few times. The chain is built from TRBV10-3 and TRBJ2-3; 8 nucleotides align to TRBD2. The V segment lost 10 bases and the J segment 2 bases; nucleotides outside the gene matches: 5. The CDR3 runs to 13 residues. Per germline, CDR1 ENHRY and CDR2 SYGVKD. The CDR3 DNA is TGTGCCACCTCAGCGGGAGCCACAGATACGCAGTATTTT. The encoded protein is CATSAGATDTQYF.

The CDR3 DNA sequence: TGTGCCAGCAGCTTACCAGGGCCAGAGACCCAGTACTTC. Its translation is CASSLPGPETQYF. This chain joins TRBV7-2 and TRBJ2-5; D possibly corresponds to TRBD1 (5 bases). Germline V lookup: CDR1 SGHTA, CDR2 FQGNSA. The ends were cut back, 2 bases at V and 4 bases at J, with 8 bases in the middle. CDR3 length equals 13 residues.